This TCR beta chain was sequenced during a study of CD8+CD57+ T cells in acquired aplastic anemia. Genomic DNA acted as the template from which TCR beta VDJ combination and CDR3 sequence profiling were carried out. TCRdb re-called the reads through MiXCR, storing one row per CDR3 protein. Of 250,000 to 300,000 distinct CDR3 sequences in the sample, under 60% were seen once. The CDR3 contains 15 residues. The V and J ends lost 4 bases and 3 bases, in that order; junction bases with no gene match: 9. Germline V CDR1 and CDR2: SGHDN, FVKESK. Patients chosen for sequencing had shown CD8+CD57+ cell expansion by flow cytometry.

This sequence was found in a human donor with aplastic anemia. Specimen: sorted CD4+, CD8+, or CD8+CD57+ T cells (not recorded which) from PBMCs. V usage is TRBV14 and J usage is TRBJ2-7; 7 nucleotides match TRBD2. CDR3 in amino acids: CASSRRGGEGYEQYF. The CDR3 region has the DNA TGTGCCAGCAGCCGCCGTGGGGGGGAGGGCTACGAGCAGTACTTC.